The next 12 T cell receptor beta chains were all read from a single sample in a study of blood T cell repertoires in COVID-19. Profiling relied on immunoSEQ multiplex PCR, and the TCRdb table lists in-frame clones only, not all of them. The data contain 160,000 or so clones, about 88% of them seen just once; the ten biggest clones take up roughly a sixth. Sequencing was carried out using peripheral blood. These receptors all stem from a man aged 55-75 years with active or convalescent COVID-19.

V is TRBV10-3 and J is TRBJ1-6; D might be TRBD1 (6 bases). There are 13 residues in the CDR3. Germline V gives CDR1 ENHRY, CDR2 SYGVKD. V lost 0 bases and J 14 bases, leaving 11 bases between the germline ends. The CDR3: CAISESTAGALHF. In DNA form, the CDR3 reads TGTGCCATCAGTGAGTCGACGGCAGGGGCCCTCCACTTT.

This chain uses TRBV5-1 with TRBJ1-4; D uncertain. There are 14 residues in the CDR3. Germline assignment: CDR1 SGHRS and CDR2 YFSETQ. Trimming pared 0 bases from V and 4 bases from J, leaving 7 bases between. The CDR3 bases are TGCGCCAGCAGCTTGGGTCGCGATAATGAAAAACTGTTTTTT. Protein product: CASSLGRDNEKLFF.

This rearrangement joins TRBV10-1 to TRBJ2-7, with 8 positions matching TRBD2. CDR3 length equals 15 residues. Losses at the gene ends were 2 bases for V and 5 bases for J; bases not matched to a gene: 8. CDR1 is WNHNN and CDR2 is SYGVQD in the germline V gene (reference sequence). As DNA, the CDR3 is TGCGCCAGCAGTGAGAGGAGCGGGGGTCCCGACGAGCAGTACTTC. It codes for CASSERSGGPDEQYF.

The chain employs TRBV7-2 and TRBJ1-4, with TRBD1 matching over 9 bases. Germline V gene sequence: CDR1 SGHTA, CDR2 FQGNSA. The CDR3 sequence is 16 residues long. V was clipped by 5 bases and J by 3 bases; unmatched bases: 7. Here the CDR3 reads CASSTVGQGSNEKLFF. The DNA of the CDR3 is TGTGCCAGCAGCACAGTGGGACAGGGTTCTAATGAAAAACTGTTTTTT.

This chain uses TRBV20-1 with TRBJ1-2; 7 positions match TRBD1. In germline, CDR1 is DFQATT, CDR2 SNEGSKA (reference sequence). J gave up 3 bases and V 3 bases, and 1 base lay outside the gene matches. The CDR3 has 12 residues. The CDR3: CSASGQDYGYTF. The DNA for the CDR3 is TGCAGTGCTAGTGGACAGGACTATGGCTACACCTTC.

The genes are TRBV6-5 and TRBJ1-4; a possible D gene is TRBD1 (6 bases). This CDR3 has 15 amino acids. Per the germline V gene, CDR1 is MNHEY and CDR2 is SVGAGI. Trimming removed 6 bases at V and 3 bases at J, with 14 bases between. The CDR3 here is CASSIGQLPNEKLFF. DNA of the CDR3: TGTGCCAGCAGCATAGGACAGCTACCTAATGAAAAACTGTTTTTT.

In this sample, this clone turned up once. The rearrangement joins TRBV19 to TRBJ1-6; tentative D call: TRBD1 (6 bases). The CDR3 loop spans 17 amino acids. Germline values: CDR1 LNHDA, CDR2 SQIVND (reference sequence). V lost 3 bases to trimming and J lost 7 bases, with 19 bases between them. Here the CDR3 DNA reads TGTGCCAGTAGTATTTATTATTTCCGGCAGGGGAATTCACCCCTCCACTTT. This translates into CASSIYYFRQGNSPLHF.

This clone is a singleton in its sample. J is TRBJ2-7 and V is TRBV29-1; the match to TRBD1 covers 9 bases. Germline CDR1 and CDR2: SQVTM and ANQGSEA. This CDR3 has 12 residues. The junction had 4 bases not matched to a gene; V was cut back by 7 bases and J by 3 bases. The CDR3 DNA is TGCAGCGCTGGGGACAGGGACTACGAGCAGTACTTC. The encoded protein is CSAGDRDYEQYF.

The gene calls are TRBV4-2 and TRBJ2-7, with unresolved D. Germline-derived CDR1 and CDR2 are LGHNA and YNFKEQ. V was clipped by 0 bases and J by 0 bases, with 9 bases between them. The CDR3 spans 15 residues. The CDR3 DNA reads TGTGCCAGCAGCCAAGAACTCATTTTCTCCTACGAGCAGTACTTC. Amino acids: CASSQELIFSYEQYF.

This rearrangement joins TRBV10-3 to TRBJ1-5, with a tentative D call TRBD1 (6 bases). V dropped 5 bases and J dropped 0 bases, with 11 bases sitting between them. CDR3 length: 15 residues. Per the germline V gene, CDR1 is ENHRY and CDR2 is SYGVKD. CDR3 loop: CAISQQGSSNQPQHF. In DNA form, the CDR3 reads TGTGCCATCAGTCAACAGGGAAGTAGCAATCAGCCCCAGCATTTT.

The J gene is TRBJ2-7, the V gene TRBV11-2; 11 positions match TRBD2. Germline CDR1 and CDR2: SGHAT and FQNNGV. V was clipped by 5 bases and J by 2 bases; unmatched bases: 5. The CDR3 length is 15 residues. This CDR3 reads CASSQTSGTTYEQYF. In DNA form, the CDR3 reads TGTGCCAGCAGCCAGACTAGCGGGACAACCTACGAGCAGTACTTC. Based on the CDR3 plus reference TRBV11-2 and TRBJ2-7, the full variable domain is EAGVAQSPRYKIIEKRQSVAFWCNPISGHATLYWYQQILGQGPKLLIQFQNNGVVDDSQLPKDRFSAERLKGVDSTLKIQPAKLEDSAVYLCASSQTSGTTYEQYFGPGTRLTVT.

DNA for the CDR3: TGTGCCAGCAGCCAAGATCTAGCGGGGGTCACAGATACGCAGTATTTT. The encoded protein is CASSQDLAGVTDTQYF. This chain uses TRBV4-2 with TRBJ2-3; 10 bases agree with TRBD2. This CDR3 contains 16 residues. The V gene's germline CDR1 is LGHNA and CDR2 YNFKEQ. The ends lost 0 bases at V and 2 bases at J; junction bases unmatched: 2.